This T cell receptor beta chain was sequenced for a study of blood T cell repertoires in COVID-19. Across the study: Samples came from the United States, Italy and Spain, spanning acute and convalescent COVID-19.

Per germline, CDR1 SGHTA and CDR2 FQGNSA. Trimming shortened V by 7 bases and J by 4 bases, and 10 bases separated the two germline ends. The CDR3 is made up of 13 amino acids. Recovered participants had two consecutive negative NP/OP PCR tests, healthcare professional clearance, or symptom resolution. In the source study's methods: Reference gene primer amplification gave nucleated cell count estimates. Sequencing used immunoSEQ multiplex PCR; TCRdb keeps in-frame clones, though not all of them. Clonal size and the V and J genes are those of that table, whereas D and trimming came from the DNA. The table includes around 430,000 clones, just under 90% detected once.

The sequenced sample consisted of PBMCs or T cells enriched from blood (not recorded which). V usage is TRBV7-2 and J usage is TRBJ2-2; the D is unclear. This sequence was found in a woman in her 50s who had recovered from COVID-19. CDR3 in amino acids: CASTRSGTGELFF. The CDR3 DNA reads as TGTGCCAGCACACGATCGGGCACCGGGGAGCTGTTTTTT. The variable domain in full, completed from reference TRBV7-2 and TRBJ2-2, reads GAGVSQSPSNKVTEKGKDVELRCDPISGHTALYWYRQSLGQGLEFLIYFQGNSAPDKSGLPSDRFSAERTGGSVSTLTIQRTQQEDSAVYLCASTRSGTGELFFGEGSRLTVL.